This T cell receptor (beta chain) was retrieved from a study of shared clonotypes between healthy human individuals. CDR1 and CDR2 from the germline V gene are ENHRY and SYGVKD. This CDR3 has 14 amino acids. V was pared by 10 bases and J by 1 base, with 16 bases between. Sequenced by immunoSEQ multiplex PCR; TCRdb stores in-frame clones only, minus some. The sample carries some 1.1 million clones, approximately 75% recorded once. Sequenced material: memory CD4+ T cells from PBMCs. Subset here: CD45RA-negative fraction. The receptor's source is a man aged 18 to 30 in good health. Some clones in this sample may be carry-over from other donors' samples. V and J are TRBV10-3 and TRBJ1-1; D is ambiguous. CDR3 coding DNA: TGTGCCACCCACTATACTCAAGAGAACACTGAAGCTTTCTTT. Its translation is CATHYTQENTEAFF.